This T cell receptor beta chain was observed in a study of early T cells in non-severe SARS-CoV-2 infection. On the study more broadly: Unsorted whole blood bulk RNA was sequenced, with unpaired chains.

V lost 2 bases and J lost 6, with 10 bases in between. The CDR3 length is 14 residues. This clonotype was recorded many times. Each cDNA molecule carried a unique molecular identifier. TCRdb independently ran MiXCR on the 5' RACE reads; one entry per CDR3 protein. The table shows roughly 16,000 distinct CDR3 sequences, with about 5% occurring only once. Sequencing was performed on whole blood, taken at baseline. The chain recombines TRBV12-3 or TRBV12-4 with TRBJ2-2, with D perhaps matching TRBD2 (7 bases). This TCR was recovered from an adult who was a healthcare worker with PCR-confirmed SARS-CoV-2 infection or an uninfected control (not recorded which). The CDR3, as DNA: TGTGCCAGCAGTTTACGGGGGGCAGCCGGGGAGCTGTTTTTT. As protein: CASSLRGAAGELFF.